The source of this TCR beta chain is a study of identical twins. A universal primer site was incorporated via template switching, and the cDNA contained unique molecular identifiers. One entry per CDR3 protein results from TCRdb running MiXCR on the 5' RACE reads. The sample consists of some 560,000 distinct CDR3 sequences, 9.5% to 10% of them appearing once. Germline V gene sequence: CDR1 SGHDN, CDR2 FVKESK. The CDR3 totals 15 residues. V gave up 0 bases and J gave up 1 base, with 9 bases separating them. Only healthy Caucasians were included as donors. These data also formed part of another study, on yellow fever vaccine responses in identical twins.

This clonotype was sampled from a woman younger than 30 in good health. The V call is TRBV14, the J call TRBJ2-5; D may be TRBD1 (5 bases). Sequences were obtained from PBMCs. CDR3: CASSQDPDSQETQYF. CDR3 DNA sequence: TGTGCCAGCAGCCAAGACCCCGACAGCCAAGAGACCCAGTACTTC.